Described below is a single T cell receptor beta chain sequence and its context. The sample belongs to a study of T cell responses to AZD1222 COVID-19 vaccine. V lost 5 bases and J lost 4; bases outside the gene matches: 6. CDR3 size: 14 residues. CDR1 is LNHDA and CDR2 is SQIVND in the germline V gene (reference sequence). Clones were read by immunoSEQ multiplex PCR, and TCRdb kept only the in-frame ones, dropping some. The sample lists tens of thousands of clones, about four fifths occurring once. This sequence originates from an adult who received the AZD1222 COVID-19 vaccine. Sequencing used peripheral blood, obtained 28 days after the second AZD1222 dose. This chain connects TRBV19 to TRBJ2-5, with 8 bases aligning to TRBD2. The chain's CDR3 is CASSLAGLGETQYF. The CDR3 DNA reads TGTGCCAGTAGTTTAGCGGGATTGGGAGAGACCCAGTACTTC.